This T cell receptor (beta chain) was recovered during a study of neurological immune-mediated disorders (dated 2019 in TCRdb). As for the study more broadly: Among the 34 multiple sclerosis patients, relapsing-remitting MS accounted for around 30 and secondary progressive MS accounted for 3. Using UMI-based sequencing, the study compared peripheral blood TCR-beta repertoires from patients with HTLV-I-associated myelopathy (HAM/TSP), patients with multiple sclerosis, and healthy controls. Longitudinal samples, technical triplicates and paired sorted CD4+ and CD8+ T-cell subsets, alongside PBMC samples, were included among the approximately 99 TCR-beta libraries. Of the approximately 65 subjects in the cohort, about 14 were HAM/TSP patients, roughly 34 were multiple sclerosis patients, and 20 were healthy controls.

This clonotype appeared a few times. No antigen is known for it. Per-base qualities were not stored, and no clone one base away is much larger. The germline V gene (reference sequence) yields DFQATT for CDR1 and SNEGSKA for CDR2. The CDR3 goes from the cysteine to the phenylalanine over 16 residues. The kept DNA is CDR3 alone, 48 bases in frame from the first base. Germline trimming amounts to 4 bases on V and 4 bases on J, with 13 as the count of junction bases outside the gene matches. cDNA was synthesized by template-switch 5'RACE using a primer carrying a 10-nucleotide random unique molecular identifier by which each TCR transcript was tagged. Each sequencing run produced over 170 million TCR-beta sequences covering 15-18 subjects. Total RNA was extracted with the RNeasy kit. The KAPA Real-time Library Amplification kit was used to amplify TCR-beta VDJ regions with primers for the TCR constant region and the 5'RACE anchor. Sample indexes and Illumina adaptors were added in a first PCR, after which library yield was increased in a second PCR. The roughly 650 bp TCR product was size-selected on a 2% E-gel SizeSelection system after Ampure bead purification. Before pooling, library quality was checked on a Bioanalyzer, concentration was measured with Qubit, and libraries were quantified with the Kapa Library Quantification kit. Paired-end 2 x 150 bp sequencing of the libraries was performed on an Illumina HiSeq 2500. To increase sequence diversity, 25-30% phiX was spiked into each library pool. The authors' analysis ran thus. Quality-filtered reads were processed with the UMI-based MiGEC pipeline, and over 90% of raw TCR sequences were removed by the MiGEC pipeline during error correction. IMGT germline references were used for aligning VDJ genes, and each clonotype was defined as a unique CDR3 amino acid sequence together with its V-J genes. Clonal expansion, Shannon diversity, and CDR3 relatedness (CalcPairwiseDistances, ClusterSamples) were evaluated with VDJtools, and phylogenetic trees were built with CLCbio workbench. Expanded clones were defined as having at least 8 unique UMIs, based on coefficient-of-variation modelling across technical triplicates. TCRdb cleaned the public reads at Q25 with fastp, built clones with MiXCR and kept in-frame beta chains. CDR3 protein sequences are deduplicated, and each keeps its most common genes and DNA. In this record, the V and J calls reflect TCRdb's handling and not the investigators' own analysis. The sample table records 78,000 or so distinct CDR3 sequences; about 5.2% of these occur just once. The ten most abundant clones make up less than 2.5% of the sample.

Libraries from unsorted PBMCs were made from 2 million PBMCs kept in RNAlater at -80 degrees C until RNA extraction. Multiple sclerosis patients were enrolled in a US clinical protocol evaluating disease progression by magnetic resonance imaging. PBMCs were separated from peripheral blood using Ficoll-Hypaque density gradient centrifugation and then cryopreserved in liquid nitrogen. Overall study outcomes, separate from this receptor: No association of the MS cluster with clinical or MRI features was observed, and the need for larger cohorts was stated by the authors. No identical CDR3 amino acid sequences were shared among expanded clones across subjects, suggesting private TCR-beta repertoires in all groups. The highest TCR clonal expansion was observed in HAM/TSP patients, whereas the lowest was observed in MS patients, even when compared with healthy controls. In phylogenetic analysis, the repertoires of 18 of 34 MS patients grouped into a cluster of related CDR3 sequences, which suggests a possible signature at the repertoire level.

This chain is built from TRBV20-1 and TRBJ1-5; 7 junctional bases match TRBD1. The receptor comes from a woman in her twenties or thirties with multiple sclerosis. The sequenced sample was PBMCs. The sequence in DNA is TGCAGTGCTAATATCAGACAGGGATCGCGGAATCAGCCCCAGCATTTT. Its product reads: CSANIRQGSRNQPQHF.